The 7 T cell receptor beta chains given below trace back to one sample, sequenced in a study of molecular identifiers for immune sequencing clone quantification. A single record per CDR3 protein comes from TCRdb applying MiXCR to the PCR reads. This sample has about 36,000 distinct CDR3 sequences, with around 18% found just once. The sample taken for sequencing was naive CD8+ T cells from blood, with Jurkat cell RNA spiked in. Subset defined: FACS-sorted CD8+CD4-CCR7+CD45RA+ naive T cells. These receptors all come from a human donor in good health. Some libraries in this study had Jurkat cell RNA spiked in.

This clonotype has a count of ten or more. The chain has TRBV20-1 and TRBJ2-2; no clear D gene. Per germline, CDR1 DFQATT and CDR2 SNEGSKA (reference sequence). The CDR3 loop spans 11 amino acids. V lost 3 bases, J lost 6 bases, and 5 bases lay in between. The CDR3 spells CSASMAGELFF. The CDR3 DNA reads as TGCAGTGCTAGCATGGCCGGGGAGCTGTTTTTT.

The chain has TRBV18 and TRBJ2-7; perhaps TRBD2 as D (6 bases). The CDR3 contains 14 residues. The germline V gene encodes CDR1 KGHSH and CDR2 LQKENI. Trimming stripped 3 bases from V and 3 bases from J, with 12 bases between. CDR3 nucleotides: TGTGCCAGCTCACCGACGGGGGTCTACTACGAGCAGTACTTC. Protein: CASSPTGVYYEQYF.

This clonotype was counted many times. The chain joins TRBV12-3 or TRBV12-4 to TRBJ2-1; D unclear. The CDR3 is made up of 17 amino acids. With 1 base removed from V and 0 bases from J, the gap between germline ends came to 13 bases. The DNA of the CDR3 is TGTGCCAGCAGTTTAGAGTGGGTGGCGAGCTCCTACAATGAGCAGTTCTTC. This gives the protein CASSLEWVASSYNEQFF.

This clonotype was counted many times. V gene TRBV28 combines with J gene TRBJ2-7; the match to TRBD1 covers 7 bases. The CDR3 is made up of 16 amino acids. V trimming: 2 bases; J trimming: 0 bases; junction bases outside the gene matches: 7. Per germline, CDR1 MDHEN and CDR2 SYDVKM. CDR3 DNA: TGTGCCAGCAGTTTAGGGGACAGAGCCACCTCCTACGAGCAGTACTTC. This encodes CASSLGDRATSYEQYF.

Many counts were recorded for this clonotype. V is TRBV4-3 and J is TRBJ2-7; D is unclear. The CDR3 has 13 amino acids. Trimming took 0 bases from V and 1 from J, leaving 4 bases between them. In germline, CDR1 is LGHNA, CDR2 YSLEER. The CDR3 DNA follows: TGCGCCAGCAGCCAAGATGGATCCTACGAGCAGTACTTC. It is translated as CASSQDGSYEQYF.

This clonotype appeared a few times. One base away lies a much larger clone, so this may be a sequencing read error. The rearrangement uses TRBV7-9 and TRBJ2-1, with 12 nucleotides matching TRBD1. Germline CDR1 reads SEHNR; CDR2 reads FQNEAQ (reference sequence). CDR3 length: 16 amino acids. The CDR3 is CVSSRPGQGAHDEQFF. In nucleotides, the CDR3 is TGTGTCAGCAGCCGGCCGGGACAGGGGGCGCATGATGAGCAGTTCTTC.

The sample holds many counts of this clonotype. The chain carries TRBV6-5 and TRBJ1-2; 8 bases are shared with TRBD1. V shed 7 bases and J 7 bases; nucleotides not matched to a gene: 11. The CDR3 consists of 14 residues. CDR1 MNHEY and CDR2 SVGAGI come from the germline V gene. CDR3: CASNPRGRWVGYTF. For the CDR3, the DNA is TGTGCCAGCAACCCCAGGGGGCGGTGGGTTGGCTACACCTTC.